The 12 T cell receptor beta chains below were found in one sample sequenced in a study of T-cell reconstitution after alpha-beta-depleted transplantation in children. The TCRbeta library incorporated unique molecular identifiers. Using its own MiXCR run on the PCR reads, TCRdb lists one record per CDR3 protein. Of about 610,000 distinct CDR3 sequences listed, 10% are singletons. The sample consisted of PBMCs from the stem cell graft donor, taken from the stem cell graft. Receptors were obtained from a human donor who donated a stem cell graft to a child with acute myeloid leukemia.

Only a few counts were recorded for this clonotype. The chain couples TRBV11-2 to TRBJ2-3; D is ambiguous. The CDR3 has 14 amino acids. Trimming removed 6 bases at V and 0 bases at J, with 10 bases between. CDR1 and CDR2 (germline): SGHAT, FQNNGV. CDR3 in amino acids: CASRVGISTDTQYF. CDR3 in DNA: TGTGCCAGCAGAGTGGGGATAAGCACAGATACGCAGTATTTT.

This clonotype was recorded at least ten times. The V and J genes are TRBV9 and TRBJ2-1; D might be TRBD2 (5 bases). CDR3 length: 15 amino acids. Trimming left V 0 bases short and J 3 bases short, with 10 bases between. In germline, CDR1 is SGDLS, CDR2 YYNGEE. The CDR3 sequence: CASSVDPGDYNEQFF. The CDR3 bases are TGTGCCAGCAGCGTAGACCCCGGGGACTACAATGAGCAGTTCTTC.

This sequence joins TRBV5-1 and TRBJ2-1, with 14 bases aligning to TRBD2. The CDR3 covers 15 residues. The trim removed 4 bases at V and 10 bases at J, leaving 7 bases unmatched. In germline, CDR1 is SGHRS, CDR2 YFSETQ. The CDR3 region is CASSQGLAGVQEQFF. The DNA of the CDR3 is TGCGCCAGCAGCCAGGGACTAGCGGGAGTACAGGAGCAGTTCTTC.

This clonotype was counted ten times or more. The chain carries TRBV9 and TRBJ2-7; 7 bases align to TRBD2. Germline assignment: CDR1 SGDLS and CDR2 YYNGEE. V gave up 0 bases and J gave up 1 base; unmatched junction bases: 4. The CDR3 extends over 15 amino acids. CDR3 protein: CASSVGPSGSYEQYF. CDR3 DNA sequence: TGTGCCAGCAGCGTAGGCCCTAGCGGATCCTACGAGCAGTACTTC.

V usage is TRBV6-4 and J usage is TRBJ2-4, with D tentatively TRBD1 or TRBD2 (5 bases each). Germline V CDR1 and CDR2: MRHNA, SNTAGT. Trimming shortened V by 3 bases and J by 9 bases, and 12 bases separated the two germline ends. The CDR3 spans 13 residues. CDR3 loop: CASSEAARGIQYF. The CDR3 DNA is TGTGCCAGCAGTGAAGCGGCTAGGGGCATTCAGTACTTC.

This clonotype was counted between two and nine times. The rearrangement joins TRBV6-2 or TRBV6-3 to TRBJ1-2, with D perhaps TRBD1 (5 bases). This CDR3 spans 14 amino acids. Deletions cut 9 bases from V and 4 bases from J, with 18 bases between. Per germline, CDR1 MNHEY and CDR2 SVGEGT. CDR3 protein: CASTADRVRYGYTF. The CDR3, as DNA: TGTGCCAGTACGGCTGACAGAGTCCGCTATGGCTACACCTTC.

The rearrangement joins TRBV5-1 to TRBJ2-7; TRBD1 might be the D (7 bases). Germline CDR1 is SGHRS and CDR2 is YFSETQ. The CDR3 length is 15 residues. The V end was cut by 5 bases, the J end by 1 base, with 16 bases between. CDR3 sequence (DNA): TGCGCCAGCAGGCAGGGGGGAGTTGGGTCCTACGAGCAGTACTTC. It encodes CASRQGGVGSYEQYF.

This clonotype was found many times. CDR3 bases: TGCAGTGCCCCAATCTCGGTACCGGGCCCCCGGGAGCTGTTTTTT. It is translated as CSAPISVPGPRELFF. This rearrangement joins TRBV20-1 to TRBJ2-2; D not resolved. Germline V gives CDR1 DFQATT, CDR2 SNEGSKA (reference sequence). The CDR3 loop spans 15 amino acids. V was cut by 6 bases and J by 9 bases, with 23 bases left in between.

The V call is TRBV20-1, the J call TRBJ2-1; TRBD2 matches 9 bases. V dropped 4 bases and J dropped 3; count of bases not matched to a gene: 1. CDR1 DFQATT and CDR2 SNEGSKA come from the germline V gene (reference sequence). This CDR3 comprises 13 residues. CDR3 DNA sequence: TGCAGTGCTACGACTAGCGGCTACAATGAGCAGTTCTTC. Its protein is CSATTSGYNEQFF.

This clonotype was detected many times. The germline gene is not matched at one end of the junction; a read error may be the cause. This chain connects TRBV12-3 or TRBV12-4 to TRBJ2-3; D perhaps matches TRBD2 (5 bases). The CDR3 is 14 amino acids. The CDR3 region has the DNA TGCGCCAGCAGCCTCAGCGGTGGCACAGATACGCAGTATTTT. Protein sequence: CASSLSGGTDTQYF.

This clonotype was found many times. This chain links TRBV18 with TRBJ2-1; no definite D call. The CDR3 runs to 16 residues. Germline assignment: CDR1 KGHSH and CDR2 LQKENI. V was pared by 0 bases and J by 0 bases, with 9 bases between. The CDR3 DNA follows: TGTGCCAGCTCACCACCTGGCTTGAGCTCCTACAATGAGCAGTTCTTC. Amino acid sequence: CASSPPGLSSYNEQFF.

This clonotype has a count of ten or more. J is TRBJ2-2 and V is TRBV29-1, with TRBD2 matching 9 bases. J was trimmed by 0 bases and V by 4 bases; bases with no gene match: 0. Germline V lookup: CDR1 SQVTM, CDR2 ANQGSEA. The CDR3 runs 14 residues. Here the CDR3 DNA reads TGCAGCGTTGGGACTAGCGCGAACACCGGGGAGCTGTTTTTT. Translated, it gives CSVGTSANTGELFF.